These 5 T cell receptor beta chains share one sample of origin, sequenced in a study of monozygotic twins with inflammatory bowel disease. Each CDR3 protein gets one entry in TCRdb, which reprocessed the 5' RACE reads and gives no DNA. The sample table sets out roughly 200,000 distinct CDR3 sequences. The sequenced sample was blood. The origin of the receptors is a human donor with ulcerative colitis or Crohn's disease, or a healthy co-twin of an affected twin (not recorded which).

This chain links TRBV7-3 with TRBJ2-7; checking the TCRdb D call of TRBD1 is not possible without DNA. The length of the CDR3 is 14 residues. Germline assignment: CDR1 SGHTA and CDR2 FQGTGA. CDR3 sequence: CASSSGQGSSEQYF.

This chain uses TRBV19 with TRBJ2-4. CDR1 is LNHDA and CDR2 is SQIVND in the germline V gene (reference sequence). The CDR3 has 13 amino acids. CDR3 residues: CASSIGRMDMQYF.

The chain carries TRBV20-1 and TRBJ1-1; as DNA is missing, the TRBD1 call by TCRdb cannot be tested. Germline-derived CDR1 and CDR2 are DFQATT and SNEGSKA (reference sequence). This CDR3 is built from 12 residues. The CDR3 loop reads CSAIEIRGRAFF.

V gene TRBV3-1 combines with J gene TRBJ2-1; without DNA, the TCRdb call of TRBD2 cannot be checked. Germline assignment: CDR1 LGHDT and CDR2 YNNKEL (reference sequence). The CDR3 consists of 15 residues. CDR3 sequence: CASSPRTSGEVEQFF.

The chain couples TRBV7-9 to TRBJ2-6. The CDR3 runs 15 residues. Germline V gene data show CDR1 as SEHNR and CDR2 as FQNEAQ (reference sequence). The CDR3 sequence is CASSHTPTGANVLTF.